These 30 T cell receptor beta chains share one sample of origin, sequenced in a study of early stage breast cancer tumors. TCRdb's table, derived via immunoSEQ multiplex PCR, lists solely in-frame clones and lacks some. The table includes about 69,000 clones, around 80% detected once. Specimen: blood. These receptors were obtained from a person aged 35-55 years with breast cancer.

The V and J genes are TRBV30 and TRBJ1-2; the D gene is possibly TRBD1 (6 bases). Trimming took off 4 bases at V and 4 bases at J, with 19 bases between the two ends. The CDR3 is made up of 15 amino acids. CDR1 is GTSNPN and CDR2 is SVGIG in the germline V gene (reference sequence). The CDR3 loop is CAWIPRGRGPYGYTF. For the CDR3, the DNA is TGTGCCTGGATCCCGAGGGGTCGGGGGCCCTATGGCTACACCTTC.

V is TRBV11-2 and J is TRBJ2-2; possibly TRBD2 for D (6 bases). Looked up from germline, CDR1 is SGHAT and CDR2 is FQNNGV. With 2 bases removed from V and 1 base from J, the gap between germline ends came to 11 bases. This CDR3 region has 16 residues. The CDR3 DNA reads as TGTGCCAGCAGCTTAATGGCTAGCGAGAACACCGGGGAGCTGTTTTTT. Its protein product is CASSLMASENTGELFF.

The chain is built from TRBV9 and TRBJ2-3, with TRBD2 matching over 11 bases. The CDR3 has 15 residues. Germline V gene lookup returns CDR1 SGDLS and CDR2 YYNGEE. V lost 4 bases, J lost 2 bases, and 3 bases stayed unmatched. CDR3 coding DNA: TGTGCCAGCAGCTCGGGACTAGCGGACACAGATACGCAGTATTTT. It encodes CASSSGLADTDTQYF.

The V call is TRBV19, the J call TRBJ2-7, with D possibly called TRBD1 or TRBD2 (5 bases each). The CDR3 runs to 15 residues. Germline CDR1 reads LNHDA; CDR2 reads SQIVND (reference sequence). The V gene lost 2 bases and the J gene lost 4 bases, with 15 bases spanning the gap. CDR3 protein: CASSIRRDGIYEQYF. The CDR3 bases are TGTGCCAGTAGTATACGACGGGACGGGATATACGAGCAGTACTTC.

The chain combines TRBV4-1 with TRBJ2-3; D possibly corresponds to TRBD2 (6 bases). V was pared by 3 bases and J by 0 bases, with 13 bases between. In germline, CDR1 is MGHRA, CDR2 YSYEKL. The CDR3 consists of 16 residues. DNA for the CDR3: TGCGCCAGCAGCCAGGGGAGCGGGTCTAGCACAGATACGCAGTATTTT. Translation: CASSQGSGSSTDTQYF.

This clone was picked up one time. The J gene is TRBJ2-3, the V gene TRBV28; weak D call: TRBD2 (5 bases). Trimming stripped 6 bases from V and 4 bases from J, with 20 bases between. The CDR3 contains 16 residues. Germline V lookup: CDR1 MDHEN, CDR2 SYDVKM. The chain's CDR3 is CASRDLGRPRADTQYF. CDR3 nucleotide sequence: TGTGCCAGCAGAGACCTCGGACGGCCGAGGGCAGATACGCAGTATTTT.

The chain combines TRBV7-8 with TRBJ2-7, with 11 bases aligning to TRBD2. V lost 3 bases, J lost 4 bases, and 2 bases stayed unmatched. CDR3 length: 14 residues. The V gene's germline CDR1 is SGHVS and CDR2 FQNEAQ. CDR3 coding DNA: TGTGCCAGCAGCTTTAGCGGGAGGGGTTACGAGCAGTACTTC. This codes for CASSFSGRGYEQYF.

This chain joins TRBV7-8 and TRBJ2-2; tentative D call: TRBD1 (6 bases). V was trimmed by 3 bases and J by 9 bases, leaving 14 bases between them. Germline V gives CDR1 SGHVS, CDR2 FQNEAQ. The CDR3 length is 14 residues. The CDR3 loop reads CASSFRTATRELFF. CDR3 DNA: TGTGCCAGCAGCTTTCGGACAGCGACCAGGGAGCTGTTTTTT.

The chain combines TRBV29-1 with TRBJ1-2; weak D call: TRBD1 (5 bases). The CDR3 is 13 residues long. V was pared by 2 bases and J by 4 bases, with 11 bases between. Germline V gene data show CDR1 as SQVTM and CDR2 as ANQGSEA. The CDR3 nucleotides read TGCAGCGTTGAACGGGGGGAGGGCTATGGCTACACCTTC. Translation gives CSVERGEGYGYTF.

This chain uses TRBV6-6 with TRBJ2-2, with 7 bases lining up with TRBD1. Germline V lookup: CDR1 MNHNY, CDR2 SVGAGI (reference sequence). Trimming cost V 5 bases and J 0 bases; bases outside gene matches: 3. This CDR3 region has 15 residues. CDR3 nucleotide sequence: TGTGCCAGCAGTGACAGGGTCGCGAACACCGGGGAGCTGTTTTTT. Translating it yields CASSDRVANTGELFF.

J is TRBJ2-2 and V is TRBV4-2; D is perhaps TRBD1 or TRBD2 (7 bases each). Looked up from germline, CDR1 is LGHNA and CDR2 is YNFKEQ. This CDR3 comprises 16 residues. The V end lost 0 bases, the J end lost 7 bases, and 15 bases lay between the germline ends. DNA of the CDR3: TGTGCCAGCAGCCAAGATATGGGAGGGGGCATCGGGGAGCTGTTTTTT. As protein: CASSQDMGGGIGELFF.

The chain couples TRBV15 to TRBJ1-5, with 7 bases that match TRBD1. The CDR3 spans 17 residues. The trim removed 1 base at V and 1 base at J, leaving 7 bases unmatched. The germline V gene encodes CDR1 LNHNV and CDR2 YYDKDF (reference sequence). The CDR3 coding sequence is TGTGCCACCAGCAGAGCAAAGGAGGGACAGAGCAATCAGCCCCAGCATTTT. This sequence encodes CATSRAKEGQSNQPQHF. The variable domain in full, with the rest retrieved from reference TRBV15 and TRBJ1-5, is DAMVIQNPRYQVTQFGKPVTLSCSQTLNHNVMYWYQQKSSQAPKLLFHYYDKDFNNEADTPDNFQSRRPNTSFCFLDIRSPGLGDTAMYLCATSRAKEGQSNQPQHFGDGTRLSIL.

V usage is TRBV7-9 and J usage is TRBJ1-1; D possibly corresponds to TRBD1 (5 bases). Trimming took 1 base from V and 11 from J, leaving 11 bases between them. The CDR3 covers 12 residues. Germline V CDR1 and CDR2: SEHNR, FQNEAQ (reference sequence). The CDR3 DNA reads as TGTGCCAGCAGCTTAGACCTCAGGGACGCTTTCTTT. The encoded protein is CASSLDLRDAFF.

The gene calls are TRBV15 and TRBJ2-7; 9 bases are a match to TRBD2. Trimming cost V 4 bases and J 2 bases; bases outside gene matches: 9. There are 16 residues in the CDR3. CDR1 and CDR2 from the germline V gene are LNHNV and YYDKDF (reference sequence). This chain's CDR3 is CATSTIAGALPYEQYF. The CDR3 DNA sequence: TGTGCCACCAGCACAATAGCGGGAGCCCTTCCCTACGAGCAGTACTTC.

CDR3 coding DNA: TGCGCCAGCAGCGTTGCGGGTCGAGTCGGGGAGCTGTTTTTT. It translates to CASSVAGRVGELFF. The gene calls are TRBV4-1 and TRBJ2-2; tentatively, D is TRBD2 (5 bases). V lost 5 bases to trimming and J lost 7 bases, with 14 bases between them. Germline V gene data show CDR1 as MGHRA and CDR2 as YSYEKL. CDR3 size: 14 residues.

CDR3 sequence (DNA): TGTGCCAGCAGATCGGGGTACACTGAAGCTTTCTTT. Translation gives CASRSGYTEAFF. The chain links TRBV7-9 to TRBJ1-1; no clear D gene. Germline CDR1 is SEHNR and CDR2 is FQNEAQ (reference sequence). The CDR3 is 12 residues long. V lost 6 bases and J 3 bases, leaving 8 bases between the germline ends.

The V gene is TRBV29-1, the J gene TRBJ2-1; TRBD1 is a possible D gene (5 bases). Trimming left V 4 bases short and J 2 bases short, with 12 bases between. The CDR3 has 14 amino acids. CDR1 SQVTM and CDR2 ANQGSEA come from the germline V gene. The CDR3 spells CSVGDSFTYNEQFF. CDR3 nucleotides: TGCAGCGTTGGAGACAGCTTTACCTACAATGAGCAGTTCTTC.

The J gene is TRBJ2-2, the V gene TRBV19, with D maybe TRBD1 (6 bases). With 5 bases removed from V and 4 bases from J, the gap between germline ends came to 11 bases. Germline CDR1 LNHDA, CDR2 SQIVND (reference sequence). The CDR3 length is 14 residues. CDR3 amino acids: CASSLQGSTGELFF. CDR3 nucleotides: TGTGCCAGTAGTTTACAGGGTTCCACCGGGGAGCTGTTTTTT.

The count of this clone is one. The chain joins TRBV12-5 to TRBJ2-6; D is ambiguous. The CDR3 contains 14 residues. V was cut by 0 bases and J by 3 bases, with 3 bases left in between. Germline lookup yields CDR1 LGHNT and CDR2 FRNRAP. CDR3 amino acids: CASGLVFGANVLTF. CDR3 coding DNA: TGTGCTAGTGGTTTGGTATTTGGGGCCAACGTCCTGACTTTC.

This clone was observed a single time. This chain uses TRBV29-1 with TRBJ2-4, with TRBD1 identical over 12 bases. Trimming took 7 bases from V and 11 from J; bases not matched to a gene: 6. CDR3 length equals 12 residues. CDR1 and CDR2 (germline): SQVTM, ANQGSEA. CDR3 residues: CSAPGQGAFQYF. For the CDR3, the DNA is TGCAGCGCCCCGGGACAGGGGGCTTTTCAGTACTTC.

This chain links TRBV27 with TRBJ1-2; 10 nucleotides align to TRBD1. V gave up 0 bases and J gave up 8 bases; unmatched junction bases: 6. The germline gives CDR1 MNHEY, CDR2 SMNVEV (reference sequence). CDR3 length: 15 residues. This CDR3 is CASSLSRQGAWGYTF. In DNA form, the CDR3 reads TGTGCCAGCAGTTTATCGCGACAGGGGGCTTGGGGCTACACCTTC.

The DNA of the CDR3 is TGTGCCAGCACCCCATATGGGCCAGCGGGAGGGGATAGGTCCTACGAGCAGTACTTC. It specifies CASTPYGPAGGDRSYEQYF. V is TRBV28 and J is TRBJ2-7; 10 positions agree with TRBD2. With V trimmed by 7 bases and J by 1 base, 19 bases remained unmatched. The CDR3 runs to 19 residues. CDR1 and CDR2 (germline): MDHEN, SYDVKM.

CDR3 protein: CASSGFNSNQPQHF. The CDR3 nucleotides read TGTGCCAGCAGTGGGTTTAATAGCAATCAGCCCCAGCATTTT. The chain is built from TRBV6-1 and TRBJ1-5; D is ambiguous. V lost 4 bases, J lost 0 bases, and 7 bases lay in between. CDR3 size: 14 residues. Germline assignment: CDR1 MNHNS and CDR2 SASEGT.

The chain is built from TRBV18 and TRBJ1-2; TRBD1 agrees at 9 bases. V trimming: 5 bases; J trimming: 0 bases; junction bases outside the gene matches: 4. From germline, CDR1 is KGHSH and CDR2 LQKENI. The CDR3 is 15 residues long. CDR3 protein: CASSSTGGANYGYTF. In nucleotides, the CDR3 is TGTGCCAGCTCATCAACAGGGGGCGCTAACTATGGCTACACCTTC.

V is TRBV10-2 and J is TRBJ2-7, with unresolved D. The germline CDR1 and CDR2 sequences are WSHSY and SAAADI. The CDR3 length is 16 residues. The V gene lost 0 bases and the J gene lost 2 bases, with 14 bases spanning the gap. CDR3 protein: CASSESPRISPYEQYF. The CDR3 region has the DNA TGCGCCAGCAGTGAGTCGCCCAGGATTTCCCCCTACGAGCAGTACTTC.

CDR3 loop: CASSPEGLKTQYF. The CDR3, as DNA: TGTGCCAGCAGCCCGGAGGGGCTGAAGACCCAGTACTTC. The chain links TRBV6-1 to TRBJ2-5; D may be TRBD2 (6 bases). With 6 bases removed from V and 6 bases from J, the gap between germline ends came to 14 bases. Germline V gene sequence: CDR1 MNHNS, CDR2 SASEGT. CDR3 length: 13 amino acids.

The V and J genes are TRBV7-9 and TRBJ1-1; 7 bases align to TRBD1. Trimming at V came to 5 bases and at J to 1 base, leaving 4 bases not matched to a gene. This CDR3 has 14 amino acids. CDR1 SEHNR and CDR2 FQNEAQ come from the germline V gene (reference sequence). The CDR3 coding sequence is TGTGCCAGCAGCCTCAGACAGGGGAACACTGAAGCTTTCTTT. Translating gives CASSLRQGNTEAFF.

J is TRBJ1-5 and V is TRBV7-8; 7 bases fit TRBD1. The CDR3 runs 15 residues. Germline values: CDR1 SGHVS, CDR2 FQNEAQ. V lost 4 bases and J lost 4; bases outside the gene matches: 7. CDR3 loop: CASSWGQSANQPQHF. The CDR3 DNA reads as TGTGCCAGCAGCTGGGGACAGTCTGCAAATCAGCCCCAGCATTTT.

This clone appeared a few times. The chain has TRBV18 and TRBJ1-1, with 8 bases aligning to TRBD1. Looked up from germline, CDR1 is KGHSH and CDR2 is LQKENI. V lost 6 bases and J lost 5; bases outside the gene matches: 8. This CDR3 spans 14 amino acids. The CDR3 bases are TGTGCCAGCTCCCAGGACAGGGAGGCGACTGAAGCTTTCTTT. This codes for CASSQDREATEAFF.

V gene TRBV11-2 combines with J gene TRBJ1-5, with D unclear. The CDR3 totals 14 residues. The germline V gene has CDR1 SGHAT and CDR2 FQNNGV. Trimming stripped 1 base from V and 0 bases from J, with 4 bases between. Here the CDR3 reads CASSLGGSNQPQHF. CDR3 coding DNA: TGTGCCAGCAGCTTAGGGGGTAGCAATCAGCCCCAGCATTTT.